These 17 T cell receptor beta chains originate from one sample sequenced in a study of CXCR3-negative and CXCR3-positive naive CD8 T cells. TRB cDNA libraries were made by UMI-labeled 5' RACE. TCRdb re-called the 5' RACE reads and gives one entry per CDR3 protein, without DNA. Here the sample table reports about 120,000 distinct CDR3 sequences. Antigens of these TCRs are unknown. Study findings and constraints: Greater hydrophobicity was found in TRB CDR3s of CXCR3-positive naive cells than of CXCR3-negative naive cells.

Input material: naive CXCR3+ CD8+ T cells from blood. Subset in this sample: CD45RO-CCR7+CD27+CD95- naive CD8+ T cells expressing CXCR3 (TNR3+). These TCRs come from a human donor in good health. Some clones in this sample may be carry-over from other donors' samples.

V usage is TRBV5-6 and J usage is TRBJ1-1; TCRdb proposes TRBD1, but this gene call is untestable without DNA. Germline values: CDR1 SGHDT, CDR2 YYEEEE. The CDR3 covers 16 residues. CDR3 in amino acids: CASSLAARGLEAEAFF.

V is TRBV20-1 and J is TRBJ1-2; the TCRdb D gene call, TRBD1, has no DNA to confirm it. The CDR3 is 15 residues long. Germline V lookup: CDR1 DFQATT, CDR2 SNEGSKA (reference sequence). The CDR3 loop is CSARGSGGRNYGYTF.

This chain joins TRBV7-9 and TRBJ1-1; TCRdb's D gene call, TRBD1, goes unchecked for lack of DNA. CDR3 size: 13 residues. The germline V gene has CDR1 SEHNR and CDR2 FQNEAQ (reference sequence). CDR3 region: CASSGRSETEAFF.

The V gene is TRBV10-3, the J gene TRBJ2-1; TCRdb's assignment of TRBD2 cannot be checked, as there is no DNA. The CDR3 totals 19 residues. In germline, CDR1 is ENHRY, CDR2 SYGVKD. The CDR3 is CAISDPLTSGASSYNEQFF.

The chain joins TRBV7-6 to TRBJ2-1; the TCRdb call, TRBD1, lacks DNA for checking. The CDR3 spans 16 residues. Germline V gene lookup returns CDR1 SGHVS and CDR2 FNYEAQ. CDR3 protein: CASSLPGQYSYNEQFF.

V and J are TRBV6-2 or TRBV6-3 and TRBJ2-1; TCRdb selects TRBD1, and the lack of DNA leaves this call unchecked. Germline CDR1 is MNHEY and CDR2 is SVGEGT. The CDR3 loop spans 15 amino acids. The CDR3 reads CASSGDRDSYNEQLF.

The chain has TRBV12-3 or TRBV12-4 and TRBJ2-5; lacking DNA, the TRBD1 call made by TCRdb goes unchecked. This CDR3 is built from 16 residues. CDR3 residues: CASSRDSPSKRETQYF.

The chain is built from TRBV5-1 and TRBJ2-7. The CDR3 has 14 residues. Germline assignment: CDR1 SGHRS and CDR2 YFSETQ. The chain's CDR3 is CASSLYDTSYEQYF.

The chain uses TRBV13 and TRBJ1-3. Germline V gene lookup returns CDR1 PRHDT and CDR2 FYEKMQ (reference sequence). The CDR3 has 15 residues. CDR3 protein: CASTALGGTGNTIYF.

The genes are TRBV28 and TRBJ2-7; TCRdb reports TRBD2, a call that lacks DNA to check it against. Germline V gene sequence: CDR1 MDHEN, CDR2 SYDVKM. The CDR3 consists of 15 residues. The chain's CDR3 is CASSFPSGGADEQYF.

The chain couples TRBV12-3 or TRBV12-4 to TRBJ1-1; TCRdb indicates TRBD1, and absent DNA this call remains unverified. The CDR3 length is 12 residues. The CDR3 loop is CASCQTDTEAFF.

This chain joins TRBV29-1 and TRBJ2-3; TCRdb reports TRBD1, a call that lacks DNA to check it against. There are 13 residues in the CDR3. Germline loops: CDR1 SQVTM, CDR2 ANQGSEA. CDR3 sequence: CSVAGTGTDTQYF.

The rearrangement uses TRBV9 and TRBJ2-3; TCRdb outputs TRBD1, but without DNA this stays unchecked. Germline CDR1 and CDR2: SGDLS and YYNGEE. The CDR3 contains 13 residues. The CDR3 protein is CASTPGGLDTQYF.

This chain links TRBV4-1 with TRBJ2-7; without DNA, the TCRdb call of TRBD1 cannot be checked. This CDR3 spans 15 amino acids. CDR1 and CDR2 from the germline V gene are MGHRA and YSYEKL. The CDR3 loop is CASSQDPLGANEQYF.

The V and J genes are TRBV7-9 and TRBJ1-2. Per germline, CDR1 SEHNR and CDR2 FQNEAQ (reference sequence). The CDR3 extends over 15 amino acids. CDR3 residues: CASSLVEEDVYGYTF.

The chain links TRBV7-9 to TRBJ2-1. This CDR3 spans 14 amino acids. Germline values: CDR1 SEHNR, CDR2 FQNEAQ (reference sequence). The CDR3 spells CASSLETAYNEQFF. The entire variable domain, with the rest obtained from reference TRBV7-9 and TRBJ2-1, is as follows: DTGVSQNPRHKITKRGQNVTFRCDPISEHNRLYWYRQTLGQGPEFLTYFQNEAQLEKSRLLSDRFSAERPKGSFSTLEIQRTEQGDSAMYLCASSLETAYNEQFFGPGTRLTVL.

The chain recombines TRBV5-1 with TRBJ1-1. The length of the CDR3 is 12 residues. Per the germline V gene, CDR1 is SGHRS and CDR2 is YFSETQ. CDR3 residues: CASNVGNTEAFF.